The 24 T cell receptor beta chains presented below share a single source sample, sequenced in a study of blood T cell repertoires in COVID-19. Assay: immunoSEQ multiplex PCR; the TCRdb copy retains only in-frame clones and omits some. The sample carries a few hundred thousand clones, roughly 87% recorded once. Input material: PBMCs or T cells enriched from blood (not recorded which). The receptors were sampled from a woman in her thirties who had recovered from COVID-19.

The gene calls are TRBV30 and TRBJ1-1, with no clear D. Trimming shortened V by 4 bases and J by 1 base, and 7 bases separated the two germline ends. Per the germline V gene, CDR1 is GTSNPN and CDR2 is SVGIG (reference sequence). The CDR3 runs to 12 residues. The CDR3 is CAWTYGNTEAFF. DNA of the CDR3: TGTGCCTGGACGTACGGGAACACTGAAGCTTTCTTT.

CDR3 bases: TGCGCCAGCAGCCAAGCGGTGCAGGGGGCGCATGGAAACACCATATATTTT. This codes for CASSQAVQGAHGNTIYF. The chain has TRBV4-3 and TRBJ1-3, with TRBD1 identical over 8 bases. CDR1 and CDR2 from the germline V gene are LGHNA and YSLEER. The CDR3 has 17 residues. V was pared by 1 base and J by 3 bases, with 8 bases of the junction left unmatched.

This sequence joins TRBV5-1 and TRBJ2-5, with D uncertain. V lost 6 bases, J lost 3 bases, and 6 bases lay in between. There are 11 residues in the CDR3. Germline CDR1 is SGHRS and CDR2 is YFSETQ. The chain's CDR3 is CASKGEETQYF. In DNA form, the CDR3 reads TGCGCCAGCAAAGGAGAAGAGACCCAGTACTTC.

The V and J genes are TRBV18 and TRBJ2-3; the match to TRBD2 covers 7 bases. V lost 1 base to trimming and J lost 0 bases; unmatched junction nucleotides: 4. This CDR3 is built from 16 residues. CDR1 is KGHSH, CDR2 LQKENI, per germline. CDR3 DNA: TGTGCCAGCTCACCACGAAGCGGGGCTAGCACAGATACGCAGTATTTT. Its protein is CASSPRSGASTDTQYF.

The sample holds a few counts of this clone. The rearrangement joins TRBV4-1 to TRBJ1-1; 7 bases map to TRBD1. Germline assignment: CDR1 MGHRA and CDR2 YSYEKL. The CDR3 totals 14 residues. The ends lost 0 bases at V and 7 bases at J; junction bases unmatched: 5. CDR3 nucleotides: TGCGCCAGCAGCCAAGATTTTGGGACAGATGAAGCTTTCTTT. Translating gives CASSQDFGTDEAFF.

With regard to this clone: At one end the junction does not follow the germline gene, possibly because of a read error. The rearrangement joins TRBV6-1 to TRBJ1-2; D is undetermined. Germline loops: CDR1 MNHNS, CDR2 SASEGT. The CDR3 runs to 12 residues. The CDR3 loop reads CASSEEQPAGIF. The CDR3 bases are TGTGCCAGCAGTGAAGAACAGCCGGCCGGGATCTTC.

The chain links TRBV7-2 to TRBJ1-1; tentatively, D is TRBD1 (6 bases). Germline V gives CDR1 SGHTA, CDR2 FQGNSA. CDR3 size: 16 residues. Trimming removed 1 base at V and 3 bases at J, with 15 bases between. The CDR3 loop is CASSLDRVRGDTEAFF. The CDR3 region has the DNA TGTGCCAGCAGCTTAGACAGGGTTCGAGGGGACACTGAAGCTTTCTTT.

CDR3 residues: CASSQAVSPLHF. The CDR3 DNA follows: TGTGCCAGCAGCCAAGCGGTTTCACCCCTCCACTTT. The chain employs TRBV3-1 (or the pseudogene TRBV3-2) and TRBJ1-6; no clear D gene. Germline-derived CDR1 and CDR2 are LGHDT and YNNKEL (reference sequence). The CDR3 runs to 12 residues. V was trimmed by 1 base and J by 9 bases, leaving 4 bases between them.

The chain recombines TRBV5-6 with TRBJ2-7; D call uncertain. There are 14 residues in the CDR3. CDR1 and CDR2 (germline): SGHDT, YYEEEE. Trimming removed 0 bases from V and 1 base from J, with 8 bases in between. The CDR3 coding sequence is TGTGCCAGCAGCTTGGCAGGTCGGTCCTACGAGCAGTACTTC. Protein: CASSLAGRSYEQYF.

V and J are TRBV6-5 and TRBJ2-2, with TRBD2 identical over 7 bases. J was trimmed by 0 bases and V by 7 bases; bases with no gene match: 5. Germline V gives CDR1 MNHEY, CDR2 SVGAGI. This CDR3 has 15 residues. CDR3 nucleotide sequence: TGTGCCAGCACGGGAGGTCTCGCGAACACCGGGGAGCTGTTTTTT. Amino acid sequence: CASTGGLANTGELFF.

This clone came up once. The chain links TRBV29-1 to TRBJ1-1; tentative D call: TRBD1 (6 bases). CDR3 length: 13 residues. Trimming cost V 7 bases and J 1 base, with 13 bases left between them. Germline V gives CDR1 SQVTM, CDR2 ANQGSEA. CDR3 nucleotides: TGCAGCGCCGCAAGGGACAAGAACACTGAAGCTTTCTTT. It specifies CSAARDKNTEAFF. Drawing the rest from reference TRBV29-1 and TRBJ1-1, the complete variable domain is SAVISQKPSRDICQRGTSLTIQCQVDSQVTMMFWYRQQPGQSLTLIATANQGSEATYESGFVIDKFPISRPNLTFSTLTVSNMSPEDSSIYLCSAARDKNTEAFFGQGTRLTVV.

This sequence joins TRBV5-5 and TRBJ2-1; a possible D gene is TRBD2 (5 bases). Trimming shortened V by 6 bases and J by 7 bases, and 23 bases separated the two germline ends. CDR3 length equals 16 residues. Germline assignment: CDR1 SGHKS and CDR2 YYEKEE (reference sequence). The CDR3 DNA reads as TGTGCCAGCACCTCATTACGAGGGCAAGAAAGGAATGAGCAGTTCTTC. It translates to CASTSLRGQERNEQFF.

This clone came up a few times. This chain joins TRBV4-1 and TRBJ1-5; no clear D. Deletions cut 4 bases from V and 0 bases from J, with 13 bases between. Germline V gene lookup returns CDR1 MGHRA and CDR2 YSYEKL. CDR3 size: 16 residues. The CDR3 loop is CASSLGDSFSNQPQHF. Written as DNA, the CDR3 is TGCGCCAGCAGCCTCGGGGATAGTTTTAGCAATCAGCCCCAGCATTTT.

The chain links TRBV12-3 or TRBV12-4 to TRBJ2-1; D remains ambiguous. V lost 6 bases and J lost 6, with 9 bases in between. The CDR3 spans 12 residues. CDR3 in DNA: TGTGCCAGCAGATTAACAGTCAATGAGCAGTTCTTC. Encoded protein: CASRLTVNEQFF.

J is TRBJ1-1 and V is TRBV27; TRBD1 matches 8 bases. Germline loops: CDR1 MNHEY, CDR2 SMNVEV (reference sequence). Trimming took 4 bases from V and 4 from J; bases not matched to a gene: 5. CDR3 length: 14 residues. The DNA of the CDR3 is TGTGCCAGCAGTTCATACACAGGGGGCACTGAAGCTTTCTTT. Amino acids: CASSSYTGGTEAFF.

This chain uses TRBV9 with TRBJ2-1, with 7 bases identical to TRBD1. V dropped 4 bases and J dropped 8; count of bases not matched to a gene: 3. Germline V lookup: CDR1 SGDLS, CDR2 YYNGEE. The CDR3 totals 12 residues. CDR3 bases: TGTGCCAGCAGCCCCCAGGGGGATGAGCAGTTCTTC. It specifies CASSPQGDEQFF.

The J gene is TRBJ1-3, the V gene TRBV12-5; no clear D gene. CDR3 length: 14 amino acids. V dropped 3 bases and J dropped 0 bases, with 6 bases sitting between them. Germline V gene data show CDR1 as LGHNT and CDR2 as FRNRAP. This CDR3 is CASGFESSGNTIYF. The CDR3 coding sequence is TGTGCTAGTGGTTTTGAGAGCTCTGGAAACACCATATATTTT. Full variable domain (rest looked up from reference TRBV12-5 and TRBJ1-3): DARVTQTPRHKVTEMGQEVTMRCQPILGHNTVFWYRQTMMQGLELLAYFRNRAPLDDSGMPKDRFSAEMPDATLATLKIQPSEPRDSAVYFCASGFESSGNTIYFGEGSWLTVV.

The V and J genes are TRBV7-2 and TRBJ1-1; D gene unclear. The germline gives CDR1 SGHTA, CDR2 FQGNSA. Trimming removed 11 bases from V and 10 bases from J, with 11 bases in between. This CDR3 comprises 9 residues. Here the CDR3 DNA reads TGTGCCGTTTCAAATCCAGCTTTCTTT. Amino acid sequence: CAVSNPAFF.

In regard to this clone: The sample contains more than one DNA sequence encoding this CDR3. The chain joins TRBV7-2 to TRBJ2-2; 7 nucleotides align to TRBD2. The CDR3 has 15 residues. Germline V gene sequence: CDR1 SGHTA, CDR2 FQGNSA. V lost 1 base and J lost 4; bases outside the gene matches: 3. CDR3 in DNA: TGTGCCAGCAGCTTAGATGGCGGGGGCACCGGGGAGCTGTTTTTT. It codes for CASSLDGGGTGELFF. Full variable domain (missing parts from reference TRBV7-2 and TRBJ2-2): GAGVSQSPSNKVTEKGKDVELRCDPISGHTALYWYRQSLGQGLEFLIYFQGNSAPDKSGLPSDRFSAERTGGSVSTLTIQRTQQEDSAVYLCASSLDGGGTGELFFGEGSRLTVL.

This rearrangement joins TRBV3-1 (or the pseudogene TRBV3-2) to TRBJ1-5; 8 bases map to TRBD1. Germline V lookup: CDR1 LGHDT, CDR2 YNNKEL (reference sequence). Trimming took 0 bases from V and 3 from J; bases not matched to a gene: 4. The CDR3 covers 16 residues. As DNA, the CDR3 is TGTGCCAGCAGCCAAGATCCGGGACAGGTCAATCAGCCCCAGCATTTT. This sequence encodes CASSQDPGQVNQPQHF.

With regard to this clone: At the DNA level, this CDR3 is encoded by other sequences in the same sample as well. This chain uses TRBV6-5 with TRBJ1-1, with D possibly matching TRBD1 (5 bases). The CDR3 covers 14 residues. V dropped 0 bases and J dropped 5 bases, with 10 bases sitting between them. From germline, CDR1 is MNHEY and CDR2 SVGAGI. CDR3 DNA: TGTGCCAGCAGTTACTCGCCGGGGGGGACTGAAGCTTTCTTT. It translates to CASSYSPGGTEAFF.

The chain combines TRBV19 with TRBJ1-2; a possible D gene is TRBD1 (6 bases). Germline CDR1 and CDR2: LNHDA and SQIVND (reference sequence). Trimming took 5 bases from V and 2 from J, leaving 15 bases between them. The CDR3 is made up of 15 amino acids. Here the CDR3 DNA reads TGTGCCAGTAGTTTACAGGGCGTGGGAAACTATGGCTACACCTTC. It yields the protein CASSLQGVGNYGYTF.

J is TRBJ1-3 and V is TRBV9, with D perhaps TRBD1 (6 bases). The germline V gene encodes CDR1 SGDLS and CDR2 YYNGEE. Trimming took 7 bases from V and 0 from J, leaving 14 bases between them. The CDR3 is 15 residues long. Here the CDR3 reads CASAEGDYSGNTIYF. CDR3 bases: TGTGCCAGCGCCGAGGGGGACTACTCTGGAAACACCATATATTTT.

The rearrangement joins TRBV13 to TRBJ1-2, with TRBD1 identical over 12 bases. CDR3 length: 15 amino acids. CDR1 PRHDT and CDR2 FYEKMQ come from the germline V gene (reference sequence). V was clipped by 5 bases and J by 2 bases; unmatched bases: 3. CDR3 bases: TGTGCCAGCAGCCCAGGGACAGGGGGCAACTATGGCTACACCTTC. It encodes CASSPGTGGNYGYTF.